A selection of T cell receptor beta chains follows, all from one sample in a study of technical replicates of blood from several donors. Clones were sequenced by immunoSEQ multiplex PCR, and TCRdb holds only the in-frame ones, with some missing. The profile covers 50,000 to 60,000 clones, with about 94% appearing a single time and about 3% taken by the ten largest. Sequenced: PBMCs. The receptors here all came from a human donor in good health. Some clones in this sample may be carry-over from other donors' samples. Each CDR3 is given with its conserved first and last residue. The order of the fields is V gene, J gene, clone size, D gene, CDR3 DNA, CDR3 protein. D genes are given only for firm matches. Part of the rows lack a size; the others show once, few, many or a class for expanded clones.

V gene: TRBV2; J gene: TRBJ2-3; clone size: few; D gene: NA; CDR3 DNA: TGTGCCAGCATCCGAGAGCTAGCGCCCACAGATACGCAGTATTTT; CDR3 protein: CASIRELAPTDTQYF
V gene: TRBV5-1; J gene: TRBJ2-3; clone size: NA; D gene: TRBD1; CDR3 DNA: TGCGCCAGCAGCTTGGTACAGGGGGCATATGATACGCAGTATTTT; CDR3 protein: CASSLVQGAYDTQYF
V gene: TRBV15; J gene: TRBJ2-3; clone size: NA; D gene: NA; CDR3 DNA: TGTGCCACCAGCAGAGATCTCCCAGATACGCAGTATTTT; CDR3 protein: CATSRDLPDTQYF
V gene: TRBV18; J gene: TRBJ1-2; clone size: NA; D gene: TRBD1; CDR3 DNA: TGTGCCAGCTCACCGGCAGGACAGGCGCCCTCCTTATATGGCTACACCTTC; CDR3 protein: CASSPAGQAPSLYGYTF
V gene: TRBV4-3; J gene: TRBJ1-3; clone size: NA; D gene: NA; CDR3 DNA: TGCGCCAGCAGCCAAGTGGCGGGGTTCTCTGGAAACACCATATATTTT; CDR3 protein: CASSQVAGFSGNTIYF
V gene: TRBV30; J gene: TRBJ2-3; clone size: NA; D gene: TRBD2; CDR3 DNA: TGTGCCTGGGAGGGGACTAGCGGCACAGATACGCAGTATTTT; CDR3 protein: CAWEGTSGTDTQYF
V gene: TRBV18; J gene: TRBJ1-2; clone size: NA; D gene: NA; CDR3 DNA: TGTGCCAGCTCACCACTCGCAGGCCATGGCTACACCTTC; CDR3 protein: CASSPLAGHGYTF
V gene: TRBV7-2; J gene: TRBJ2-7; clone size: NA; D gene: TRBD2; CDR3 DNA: TGTGCCAGCAGCTTTTCCCTCTTAGCGGGGCAAGGGGGCGAGCAGTACTTC; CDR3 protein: CASSFSLLAGQGGEQYF
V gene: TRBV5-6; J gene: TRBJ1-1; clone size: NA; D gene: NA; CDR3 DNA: TGTGCCAGCAGCTTGGCAGGGATGAACACTGAAGCTTTCTTT; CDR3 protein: CASSLAGMNTEAFF
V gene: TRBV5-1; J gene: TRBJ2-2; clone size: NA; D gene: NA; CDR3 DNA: TGCGCCAGCAGCGCGGCCGGGGAGCTGTTTTTT; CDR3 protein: CASSAAGELFF
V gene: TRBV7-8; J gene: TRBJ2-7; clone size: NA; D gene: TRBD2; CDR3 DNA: TGTGCCAGCAGCCCCCGTTGGCCTAGCGGGAGGAGGCTGGAGCAGTACTTC; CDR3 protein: CASSPRWPSGRRLEQYF
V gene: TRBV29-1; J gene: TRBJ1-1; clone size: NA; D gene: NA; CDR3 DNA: TGCAGCGCCTCCCAAGGGCAGGGGACTGAAGCTTTCTTT; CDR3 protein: CSASQGQGTEAFF
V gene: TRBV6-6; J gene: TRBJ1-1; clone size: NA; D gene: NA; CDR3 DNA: TGTGCCAGCAGTCGGGTCAGGGGAATGAACACTGAAGCTTTCTTT; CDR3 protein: CASSRVRGMNTEAFF
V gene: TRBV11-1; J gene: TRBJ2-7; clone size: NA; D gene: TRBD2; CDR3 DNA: TGTGCCAGCAGCGCCCAATCCGGGACTAGCGGGAGTCACGAGCAGTACTTC; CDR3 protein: CASSAQSGTSGSHEQYF
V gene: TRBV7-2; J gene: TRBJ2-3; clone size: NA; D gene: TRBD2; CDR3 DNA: TGTGCCAGCAGTCCCGGCGGGGGTGGAGATACGCAGTATTTT; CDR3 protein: CASSPGGGGDTQYF
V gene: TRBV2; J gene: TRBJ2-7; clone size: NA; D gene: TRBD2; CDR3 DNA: TGTGCCAGCAGGATGGGTAGCGGGGGGCAGCAGTACTTC; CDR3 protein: CASRMGSGGQQYF
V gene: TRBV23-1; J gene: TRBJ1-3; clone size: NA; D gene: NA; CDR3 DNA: TGCACCAGCAGTCAATCGAGGGGGGGAGGAAACACCATATATTTT; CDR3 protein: CTSSQSRGGGNTIYF
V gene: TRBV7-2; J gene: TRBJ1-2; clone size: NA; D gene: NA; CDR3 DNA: TGTGCCAGCAGCTTAGCGCAGGGGAACTATGGCTACACCTTC; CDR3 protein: CASSLAQGNYGYTF
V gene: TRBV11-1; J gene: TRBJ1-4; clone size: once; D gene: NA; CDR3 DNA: TGTGCCAGCAGCTACAGGGAACCTAATGAAAAACTGTTTTTT; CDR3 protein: CASSYREPNEKLFF
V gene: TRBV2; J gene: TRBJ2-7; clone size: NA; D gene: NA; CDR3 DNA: TGTGCCAGCGACCGGACTGAGACCTACGAGCAGTACTTC; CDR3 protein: CASDRTETYEQYF
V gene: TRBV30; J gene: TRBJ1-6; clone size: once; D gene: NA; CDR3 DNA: TGTGCCTGGAGTGTCGGGGGGGTGTCCCTCCACTTT; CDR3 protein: CAWSVGGVSLHF
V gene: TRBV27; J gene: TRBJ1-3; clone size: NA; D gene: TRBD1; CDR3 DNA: TGTGCCAGCAGTTTCCGACAGGGTAACACCATATATTTT; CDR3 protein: CASSFRQGNTIYF
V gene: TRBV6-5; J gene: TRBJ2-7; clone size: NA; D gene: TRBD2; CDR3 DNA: TGTGCCAGCAGTCGACTAGCGGGAGTGGGCTACGAGCAGTACTTC; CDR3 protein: CASSRLAGVGYEQYF
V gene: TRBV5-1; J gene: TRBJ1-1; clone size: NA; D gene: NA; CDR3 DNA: TGCGCCAGCAGCTTTCTGGCAATTGGGCCGGCTGAAGCTTTCTTT; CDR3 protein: CASSFLAIGPAEAFF
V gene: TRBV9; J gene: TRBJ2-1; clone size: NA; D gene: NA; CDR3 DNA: TGTGCCAGCAGCGTAGCTACGTGGGGCACCTACAATGAGCAGTTCTTC; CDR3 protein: CASSVATWGTYNEQFF
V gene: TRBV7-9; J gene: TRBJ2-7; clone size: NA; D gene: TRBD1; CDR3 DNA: TGTGCCAGCAGCCTCGGACAGGATTACTACGAGCAGTACTTC; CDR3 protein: CASSLGQDYYEQYF
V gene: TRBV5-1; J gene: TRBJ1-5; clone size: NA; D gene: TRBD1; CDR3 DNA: TGCGCCAGCAGCTCGGGACAGGGGAATCAGCCCCAGCATTTT; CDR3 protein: CASSSGQGNQPQHF
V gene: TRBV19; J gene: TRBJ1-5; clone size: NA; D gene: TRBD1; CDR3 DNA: TGTGCCAGTAGTATTCGCCCCGACAGGGTTGGTCAGCCCCAGCATTTT; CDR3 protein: CASSIRPDRVGQPQHF
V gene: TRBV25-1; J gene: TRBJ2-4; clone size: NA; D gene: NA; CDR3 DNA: TGTGCCAGCAGTGAATATGGTGGCACCCCAGCCAAAAACATTCAGTACTTC; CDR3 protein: CASSEYGGTPAKNIQYF
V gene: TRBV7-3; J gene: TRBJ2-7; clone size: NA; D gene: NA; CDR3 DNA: TGTGCCGGCAGCTTAGGTCCCCCGGGGTTCCCGTCCTACGAGCAGTACTTC; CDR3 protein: CAGSLGPPGFPSYEQYF
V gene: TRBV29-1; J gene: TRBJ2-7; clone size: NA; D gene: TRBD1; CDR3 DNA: TGCAGCGTCACCACTGACTGGGTCCAGGGGGCCTACGAGCAGTACTTC; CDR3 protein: CSVTTDWVQGAYEQYF
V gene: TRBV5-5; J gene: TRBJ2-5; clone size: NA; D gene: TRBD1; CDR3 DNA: TGTGCCAGCAGCAGAACGGGACAGCCCCAAGAGACCCAGTACTTC; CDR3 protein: CASSRTGQPQETQYF
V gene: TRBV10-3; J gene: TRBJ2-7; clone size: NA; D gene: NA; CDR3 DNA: TGTGCCATCAGTCTCGAAGCACGAGAGCAGTACTTC; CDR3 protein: CAISLEAREQYF
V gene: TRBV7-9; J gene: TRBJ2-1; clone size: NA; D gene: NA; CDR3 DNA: TGTGCCAGCAGCTTGGCGCGGCAAGTTAACTACAATGAGCAGTTCTTC; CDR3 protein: CASSLARQVNYNEQFF
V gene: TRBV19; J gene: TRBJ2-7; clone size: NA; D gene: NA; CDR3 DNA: TGTGCCAGTAGTATTGAGGACAGCTACGAGCAGTACTTC; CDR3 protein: CASSIEDSYEQYF
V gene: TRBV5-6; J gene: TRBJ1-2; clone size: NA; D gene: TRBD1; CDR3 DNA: TGTGCCAGCAGCCAAAGACAGGGGGCAAGGTATGGCTACACCTTC; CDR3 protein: CASSQRQGARYGYTF
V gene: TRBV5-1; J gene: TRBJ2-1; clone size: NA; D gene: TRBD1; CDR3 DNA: TGCGCCAGCAGCTTGGAGACTGGACAGGGGCTCTACAATGAGCAGTTCTTC; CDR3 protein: CASSLETGQGLYNEQFF
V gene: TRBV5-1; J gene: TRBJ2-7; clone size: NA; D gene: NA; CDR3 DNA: TGCGCCAGCAGCGCGAGCCTGACTGCCTACGAGCAGTACTTC; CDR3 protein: CASSASLTAYEQYF
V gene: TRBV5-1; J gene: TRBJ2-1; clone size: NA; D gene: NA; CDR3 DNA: TGCGCCAGCAGCTTTCGATCCCTAGCCGATGAGCAGTTCTTC; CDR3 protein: CASSFRSLADEQFF
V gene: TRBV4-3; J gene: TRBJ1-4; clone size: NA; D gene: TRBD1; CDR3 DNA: TGCGCCAGCAGCCAGGAGGCCGGGACAGCAAATGAAAAACTGTTTTTT; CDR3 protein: CASSQEAGTANEKLFF
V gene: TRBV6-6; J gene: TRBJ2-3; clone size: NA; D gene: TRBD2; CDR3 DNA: TGTGCCAGCAGGCGACTAGCGGGGGGTAGCACAGATACGCAGTATTTT; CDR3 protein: CASRRLAGGSTDTQYF
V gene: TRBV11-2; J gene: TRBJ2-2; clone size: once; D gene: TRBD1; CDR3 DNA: TGTGCCAGCAGCTTATACACAGGGGGCCGTACCGGGGAGCTGTTTTTT; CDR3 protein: CASSLYTGGRTGELFF
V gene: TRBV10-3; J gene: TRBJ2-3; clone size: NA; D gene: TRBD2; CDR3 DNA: TGTGCCATCAGTGAGTCTCGGGCTAGCGGGATGGGTCGTTACCTGGGAGATACGCAGTATTTT; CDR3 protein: CAISESRASGMGRYLGDTQYF
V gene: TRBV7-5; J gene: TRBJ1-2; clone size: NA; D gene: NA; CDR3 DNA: TGTGTCAGAAGCTCGGGACAGAAGCCCTATGGCTACACCTTC; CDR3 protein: CVRSSGQKPYGYTF
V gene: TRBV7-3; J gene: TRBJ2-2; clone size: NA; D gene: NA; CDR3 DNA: TGTGCCAGCAGCTCAGGGGGGGAGCTGTTTTTT; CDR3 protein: CASSSGGELFF
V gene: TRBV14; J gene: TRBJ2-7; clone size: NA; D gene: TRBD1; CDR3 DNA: TGTGCCAGCAGCCCAGGGACAGGGTACGAGCAGTACTTC; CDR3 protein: CASSPGTGYEQYF
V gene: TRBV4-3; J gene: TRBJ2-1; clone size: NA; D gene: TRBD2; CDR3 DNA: TGCGCCAGCAGCCAAGGTCCAAGCGGGAGCTTCCGAGGGAATGAGCAGTTCTTC; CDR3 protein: CASSQGPSGSFRGNEQFF
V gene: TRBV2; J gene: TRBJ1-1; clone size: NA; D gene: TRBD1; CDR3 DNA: TGTGCCAGCAGTGAAGTTAAACAGGGGGCTGGCACTGAAGCTTTCTTT; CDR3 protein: CASSEVKQGAGTEAFF
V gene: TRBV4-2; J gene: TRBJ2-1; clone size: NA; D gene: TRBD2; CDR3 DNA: TGTGCCAGCAGCCAAGTAAGCGGGGGGGGAAATGAGCAGTTCTTC; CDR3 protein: CASSQVSGGGNEQFF
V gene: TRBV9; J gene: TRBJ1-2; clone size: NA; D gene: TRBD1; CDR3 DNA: TGTGCCAGCAGCGTAGGGGGACAGGGGGATGGCTACACCTTC; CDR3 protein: CASSVGGQGDGYTF
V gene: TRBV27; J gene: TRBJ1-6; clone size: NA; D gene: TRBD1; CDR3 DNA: TGTGCCAGCAGCCAAACAGGGGTACGCTCACCCCTCCACTTT; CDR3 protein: CASSQTGVRSPLHF
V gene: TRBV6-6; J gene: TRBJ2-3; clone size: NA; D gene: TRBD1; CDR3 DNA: TGTGCCAGCAGTTACGGGGACAGGGGGACAGATACGCAGTATTTT; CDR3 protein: CASSYGDRGTDTQYF
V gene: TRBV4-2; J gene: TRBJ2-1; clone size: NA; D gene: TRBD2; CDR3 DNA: TGTGCCAGCAGCCAAGTCGGGGGGGATGAGCAGTTCTTC; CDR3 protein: CASSQVGGDEQFF
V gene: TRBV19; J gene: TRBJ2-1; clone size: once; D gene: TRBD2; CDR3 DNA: TGTGCCAGTAGTCCAAAATACGGGACTAGCGGGAGATACAATGAGCAGTTCTTC; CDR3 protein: CASSPKYGTSGRYNEQFF